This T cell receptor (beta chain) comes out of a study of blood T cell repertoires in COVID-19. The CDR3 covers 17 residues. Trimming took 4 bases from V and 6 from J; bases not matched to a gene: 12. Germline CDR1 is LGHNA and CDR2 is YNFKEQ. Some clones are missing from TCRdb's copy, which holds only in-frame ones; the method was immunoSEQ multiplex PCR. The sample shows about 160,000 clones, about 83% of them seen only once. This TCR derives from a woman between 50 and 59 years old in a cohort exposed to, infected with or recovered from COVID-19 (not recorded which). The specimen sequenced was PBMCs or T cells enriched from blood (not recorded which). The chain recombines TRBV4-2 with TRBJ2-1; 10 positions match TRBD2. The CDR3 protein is CASSPPRAGGRSNEQFF. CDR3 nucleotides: TGTGCCAGCAGCCCCCCCCGAGCGGGAGGGCGGAGCAATGAGCAGTTCTTC.